This TCR beta chain was found in a study of cytomegalovirus exposure and HLA in healthy donors (dated by TCRdb to 2016 to 2017). Broadly, across the study: According to a later analysis, the roughly 120 validation repertoires were produced on the same platform as the roughly 700 repertoires of the first cohort. The study aimed to test whether signatures of past pathogen exposure could be identified by cataloging public T cell receptors. Besides the first cohort of 666 subjects, a separate validation cohort made up of some 110 different subjects was used. High-throughput TCR immunosequencing, statistical association of individual TCRs with disease status, and machine learning were combined to predict cytomegalovirus infection status. Overall study outcomes, separate from this receptor: In the study, approximately 150 TCR beta chains were listed as associated with cytomegalovirus. A few of the identified cytomegalovirus-associated TCR beta chains were confirmed in vitro to be specific for cytomegalovirus antigens. While some public TCRs were present in many individuals, most TCR sequences turned up only very rarely across donors. The classifier was reported to diagnose cytomegalovirus status with high specificity and sensitivity in both the original and validation cohorts. According to the authors, the approach could potentially be generalized to other disease states and immunological phenotypes. Subsequent analysis determined that TCRs grouped into clusters in the first cohort also showed a tendency toward co-occurrence across the 130 or so validation repertoires, and roughly 95% of cluster scores exceeded 0. A later analysis lacked HLA typing for the validation cohort, so it scored co-occurrence in that cohort across all 110 or so repertoires.

Regarding this clone: Its antigen is unknown. No much larger clone is present one base from it, and per-base qualities are unavailable.

The method was the immunoSEQ multiplex PCR assay. Under the source paper's analysis protocol: A statistical classification framework was built for diagnosing cytomegalovirus status from the catalog of TCR beta chain sequences. Drawn from immuneACCESS, this table holds only the in-frame rearrangements with V and J called that TCRdb kept. Clones are partly lost; checked studies trace under half to an unresolved V gene and leave the rest unexplained. D and trimming were read from the DNA, whereas the V and J calls and clone size are those reported in that table. Recorded for this sample are 150,000 to 200,000 clones; around 85% of them occurred a single time. The leading ten clones occupy about 2.1% of the sample. Separate from the approximately 690-subject first cohort, the validation cohort of more than 90 subjects was the group to which the donors belonged. Sequencing was performed on PBMCs. This TCR derives from a man aged 25 to 40 in good health and CMV-seropositive.

The DNA is as follows: TGTGCCAGCGAGAGGACTAGCATGAACACTGAAGCTTTCTTT. This yields the protein CASERTSMNTEAFF. The rearranged chain carries TRBV19 and TRBJ1-1; the D gene cannot be named for sure. CDR1 LNHDA and CDR2 SQIVND are derived from the germline V gene (reference sequence). Including cysteine and phenylalanine, the CDR3 has 14 amino acids. The entry retains the CDR3 DNA only, 42 bases that are in frame from base 1. V loses 9 bases of germline sequence and J loses 0 bases, and the interval between the two ends is 14 bases.